These 25 T cell receptor beta chains came from one sample sequenced in a study of tumor-infiltrating lymphocytes in glioblastoma multiforme. TCR beta libraries were built from RNA through three nested multiplex PCR rounds using modified ARM-PCR. TCRdb re-derived calls from the multiplex PCR reads in MiXCR, one entry per CDR3 protein. Of 10,000 to 15,000 distinct CDR3 sequences in the sample, 64% are singletons; the top ten hold roughly 34%. Sequencing was performed on brain tumor tissue. The receptor set was obtained from a male donor with glioblastoma.

A note on this clonotype: Compared with germline, one end of the junction differs, possibly owing to a read error. J is TRBJ2-7 and V is TRBV12-3 or TRBV12-4; D possibly corresponds to TRBD2 (6 bases). The CDR3 is 14 residues long. The CDR3 DNA reads TGTGCCAGCAGTTTCGGGGGAAGCTCCTACGAGAAGTACTTC. Translation: CASSFGGSSYEKYF.

The chain is built from TRBV10-3 and TRBJ1-5; D unresolved. Germline V gives CDR1 ENHRY, CDR2 SYGVKD. This CDR3 is built from 14 residues. V was cut by 5 bases and J by 7 bases, with 15 bases left in between. This CDR3 reads CAISIGRVKQPQHF. The CDR3 DNA is TGTGCCATCAGTATAGGGAGAGTTAAACAGCCCCAGCATTTT.

The CDR3: CASSLGLTPDQETQYF. The CDR3 DNA sequence: TGTGCCAGCAGCTTAGGACTCACCCCTGATCAAGAGACCCAGTACTTC. V usage is TRBV11-3 and J usage is TRBJ2-5; D gene ambiguous. V was clipped by 1 base and J by 2 bases, with 14 bases between them. Germline V gives CDR1 SGHNT, CDR2 YENEEA. The length of the CDR3 is 16 residues.

The chain uses TRBV11-2 and TRBJ2-7; D tentatively fits TRBD1 or TRBD2 (5 bases each). Trimming cost V 5 bases and J 7 bases, with 18 bases left between them. CDR1 and CDR2 from the germline V gene are SGHAT and FQNNGV. The CDR3 spans 14 residues. The CDR3 here is CASSPTRDPGEQYF. As DNA, the CDR3 is TGTGCCAGCAGCCCCACCCGGGACCCTGGGGAGCAGTACTTC.

Details on this clonotype: The missing conserved phenylalanine or tryptophan at the end of this CDR3 makes a read error likely. The CDR3 DNA reads TGCAGCGTCGGTGGGACAGGGGAAGGCACAGATACGCAGTATTTG. Amino acids: CSVGGTGEGTDTQYL. The rearrangement joins TRBV29-1 to TRBJ2-3; 10 bases map to TRBD1. The CDR3 has 15 amino acids. V shed 6 bases and J 1 base; nucleotides not matched to a gene: 7. Germline-derived CDR1 and CDR2 are SQVTM and ANQGSEA.

Judged by abundance, this clonotype is large. The chain carries TRBV10-1 and TRBJ2-2, with 12 bases matching TRBD2. CDR1 is WNHNN, CDR2 SYGVQD, per germline (reference sequence). This CDR3 has 16 amino acids. Unmatched junction bases numbered 5, after V lost 3 bases and J lost 6 bases. This CDR3 is CASSEMASGRAGELFF. CDR3 nucleotides: TGCGCCAGCAGTGAAATGGCTAGCGGGAGGGCCGGGGAGCTGTTTTTT.

As for this clonotype: It is likely a read error, because the conserved phenylalanine at the end of the CDR3 is missing. The V call is TRBV12-3 or TRBV12-4, the J call TRBJ2-1; 10 bases fit TRBD2. The CDR3 sequence is 15 residues long. The CDR3 DNA sequence: TGTGCCAGCAGCCAGACTAGCGGGTCCTACAATAAGCAGTTCTAC. The encoded protein is CASSQTSGSYNKQFY.

This clonotype was picked up one time. An end of the junction does not agree with germline; a read error may underlie this. The chain recombines TRBV11-1 with TRBJ2-6; D is undetermined. In germline, CDR1 is SGHAT, CDR2 FQDESV (reference sequence). The CDR3 loop spans 15 amino acids. CDR3 protein: CASCFVTFGANVLTF. CDR3 bases: TGTGCCAGCTGCTTTGTAACGTTTGGGGCCAACGTCCTGACTTTC.

Concerning this clonotype: A much larger clone lies a single base off, so this may be a read error. The CDR3 end shows no conserved phenylalanine or tryptophan, and so a read error is likely. The gene calls are TRBV19 and TRBJ1-1; D unclear. The V gene lost 3 bases and the J gene lost 6 bases, with 11 bases spanning the gap. This CDR3 region has 13 residues. Germline CDR1 is LNHDA and CDR2 is SQIVND (reference sequence). The CDR3, as DNA: TGTGCCAGTAGTATGGGAGGGTACGCTGAAGCTTTCTCT. This encodes CASSMGGYAEAFS.

A note on this clonotype: The junction departs from the called germline gene at one end, perhaps through a read error. DNA for the CDR3: TGCATCGTTGCCGGGGACAGAGAGTCACCCCTCCACTTT. Translated, it gives CIVAGDRESPLHF. The chain has TRBV29-1 and TRBJ1-6, with 7 bases aligning to TRBD1. The CDR3 sequence is 13 residues long. CDR1 SQVTM and CDR2 ANQGSEA come from the germline V gene.

This clonotype was observed many times. One end of the junction does not line up with germline, which may come from a read error. The V gene is TRBV29-1, the J gene TRBJ2-1, with D possibly called TRBD1 or TRBD2 (5 bases each). This CDR3 has 15 residues. Germline V gene sequence: CDR1 SQVTM, CDR2 ANQGSEA. This CDR3 is CGVGLVGGSYNEQFF. CDR3 coding DNA: TGCGGCGTTGGGCTTGTTGGGGGCTCCTACAATGAGCAGTTCTTC.

Points on this clonotype: The junction differs from germline at one of its ends, possibly a read error. This chain joins TRBV20-1 and TRBJ1-4; D possibly corresponds to TRBD1 (5 bases). The CDR3 length is 13 residues. The germline gives CDR1 DFQATT, CDR2 SNEGSKA (reference sequence). The CDR3 protein is CSANQGLGEILFF. The CDR3 nucleotides read TGCAGTGCTAACCAGGGATTGGGTGAAATACTGTTCTTT.

The sample holds many counts of this clonotype. DNA for the CDR3: TGCAGTGCTAGAAACCTAGCGGGAGACAACGGGGAGCTGTTTTTT. Translation gives CSARNLAGDNGELFF. The chain combines TRBV20-1 with TRBJ2-2, with TRBD2 matching over 10 bases. CDR3 length: 15 residues. Looked up from germline, CDR1 is DFQATT and CDR2 is SNEGSKA (reference sequence). The junction had 7 bases not matched to a gene; V was cut back by 2 bases and J by 7 bases.

As concerns this clonotype: This clone may be a read error of a much larger clone one base away. The CDR3 is CASQHTLGQEGQNEQFF. DNA for the CDR3: TGTGCCAGCCAACACACCCTGGGGCAGGAGGGCCAAAATGAGCAGTTCTTC. The V gene is TRBV28, the J gene TRBJ2-1; maybe TRBD2 (6 bases). CDR3 length: 17 amino acids. Germline lookup yields CDR1 MDHEN and CDR2 SYDVKM. The V end was cut by 8 bases, the J end by 7 bases, with 27 bases between.

This chain uses TRBV18 with TRBJ2-7; TRBD1 matches at 7 bases. The CDR3 is 14 residues long. Germline loops: CDR1 KGHSH, CDR2 LQKENI. Losses at the gene ends were 0 bases for V and 5 bases for J; bases not matched to a gene: 4. CDR3: CASSPPTGTDEQYF. The CDR3 bases are TGTGCCAGCTCACCACCGACAGGGACCGACGAGCAGTACTTC.

By share of the sample, this clonotype is medium-sized. The chain couples TRBV6-5 to TRBJ1-4; D not resolved. Trimming removed 7 bases at V and 8 bases at J, with 11 bases between. Germline CDR1 is MNHEY and CDR2 is SVGAGI. The CDR3 length is 12 residues. This CDR3 reads CASKAGPEKLFF. CDR3 DNA: TGTGCCAGCAAGGCAGGACCCGAAAAACTGTTTTTT.

This clonotype was seen just once. At one end, the junction sequence differs from germline, possibly due to a read error. V is TRBV11-2 and J is TRBJ2-1; D unclear. The germline gives CDR1 SGHAT, CDR2 FQNNGV. This CDR3 comprises 13 residues. In DNA, the CDR3 is TGTGTCAGCAGCTTAGATAAGGGTAATAAGCAGTTCTTC. Its translation: CVSSLDKGNKQFF.

The chain uses TRBV20-1 and TRBJ1-1, with a weak D call TRBD1 (5 bases). The ends were cut back, 0 bases at V and 6 bases at J, with 17 bases in the middle. Germline V gene sequence: CDR1 DFQATT, CDR2 SNEGSKA (reference sequence). The CDR3 totals 15 residues. This chain's CDR3 is CSARDGEGLRSEAFF. CDR3 in DNA: TGCAGTGCTAGAGATGGGGAGGGACTTAGGTCTGAAGCTTTCTTT.

This clonotype showed up just a few times. The rearrangement joins TRBV20-1 to TRBJ2-3, with a possible D match to TRBD2 (6 bases). CDR3 length: 15 amino acids. V dropped 2 bases and J dropped 3 bases, with 15 bases sitting between them. Germline CDR1 reads DFQATT; CDR2 reads SNEGSKA (reference sequence). CDR3 sequence: CSARRDSTLTDTQYF. The CDR3 nucleotides read TGCAGTGCTAGACGGGACTCTACGCTTACAGATACGCAGTATTTT.

This clonotype appeared a few times. The chain joins TRBV12-3 or TRBV12-4 to TRBJ2-3; no clear D. This CDR3 is built from 13 residues. Trimming removed 9 bases from V and 5 bases from J, with 15 bases in between. The CDR3 DNA reads TGTGCCAGTCAGTTCTTTACTAAAGATACGCAGTATTTT. Encoded protein: CASQFFTKDTQYF.

This clonotype was observed a few times. The rearrangement uses TRBV11-2 and TRBJ2-1, with a weak D call TRBD1 (6 bases). The CDR3 consists of 16 residues. Per the germline V gene, CDR1 is SGHAT and CDR2 is FQNNGV. V gave up 1 base and J gave up 2 bases, with 12 bases separating them. CDR3 protein: CASSLVRGFAYNEQFF. CDR3 bases: TGTGCCAGCAGCTTAGTTAGGGGGTTCGCCTACAATGAGCAGTTCTTC.

Details on this clonotype: Germline is not matched at one junction end, which may reflect a read error. The rearrangement links TRBV11-3 to TRBJ2-1, with D possibly being TRBD2 (7 bases). CDR1 and CDR2 from the germline V gene are SGHNT and YENEEA. The CDR3 extends over 13 amino acids. CDR3 residues: CAGSSRGEGQQIF. The CDR3 bases are TGTGCCGGCAGCTCGAGGGGGGAGGGTCAGCAGATCTTC.

The rearrangement uses TRBV20-1 and TRBJ1-6; D is unresolved. The CDR3 is 15 residues long. V was clipped by 0 bases and J by 7 bases, with 13 bases between them. CDR1 and CDR2 (germline): DFQATT, SNEGSKA (reference sequence). The CDR3 is CSARDGGMGNSPLHF. In nucleotides, the CDR3 is TGCAGTGCTAGAGATGGTGGGATGGGAAATTCACCCCTCCACTTT.

This clonotype showed up just a few times. The junction differs from germline at one of its ends, possibly a read error. The chain links TRBV20-1 to TRBJ2-1; D is unclear. The length of the CDR3 is 12 residues. Per the germline V gene, CDR1 is DFQATT and CDR2 is SNEGSKA (reference sequence). CDR3 bases: TGCAGTGCTCAGTCACAGTACAATGATCAGTTCTTC. Protein sequence: CSAQSQYNDQFF.

This rearrangement joins TRBV6-2 or TRBV6-3 to TRBJ1-1; tentatively, D is TRBD1 (5 bases). The V gene's germline CDR1 is MNHEY and CDR2 SVGEGT. V lost 10 bases to trimming and J lost 14 bases, with 32 bases between them. This CDR3 region has 15 residues. The DNA of the CDR3 is TGTGCCACCGCGGGACGGCATATAAAGAACACTGCAGCCTTCTTT. Translation gives CATAGRHIKNTAAFF.